This T cell receptor beta chain derives from a study of blood T cells in healthy people across ages. A few counts support this clonotype. As yet, its antigen is unknown. Study outcomes and limitations: Total diversity from one million sequenced T cells was likely underestimated.

Primed by a sample-barcoded 5' primer and a J-beta primer mix, a second PCR proceeded for about 7 to 11 cycles. TCRdb analysed the 5' RACE reads with MiXCR anew, one entry per CDR3 protein. This table has hundreds of thousands of distinct CDR3 sequences, about a fifth appearing once. The V gene's germline CDR1 is SGHVS and CDR2 FNYEAQ. V was trimmed by 3 bases and J by 1 base, leaving 11 bases between them. There are 15 residues in the CDR3. The gene calls are TRBV7-6 and TRBJ2-3; possibly TRBD2 for D (6 bases). The sequence was obtained from a man aged 70 or older in good health. The sample comprised blood. The DNA of the CDR3 is TGTGCCAGCAGCTTCTTGGGACTCCGCACAGATACGCAGTATTTT. Its protein is CASSFLGLRTDTQYF.